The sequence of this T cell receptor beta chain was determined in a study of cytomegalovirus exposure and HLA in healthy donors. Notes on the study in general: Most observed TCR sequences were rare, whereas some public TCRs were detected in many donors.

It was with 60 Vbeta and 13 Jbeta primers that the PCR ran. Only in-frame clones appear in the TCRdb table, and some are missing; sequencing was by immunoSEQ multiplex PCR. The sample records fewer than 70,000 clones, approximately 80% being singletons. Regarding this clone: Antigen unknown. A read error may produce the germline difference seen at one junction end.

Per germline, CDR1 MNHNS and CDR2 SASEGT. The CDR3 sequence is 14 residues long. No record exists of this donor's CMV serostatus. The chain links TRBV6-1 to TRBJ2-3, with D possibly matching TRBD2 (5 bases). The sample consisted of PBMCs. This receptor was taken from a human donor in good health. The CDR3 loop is CASTEAGETDTQYF. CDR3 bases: TGTGCCAGCACTGAAGCCGGGGAAACAGATACGCAGTATTTT.